The 9 T cell receptor beta chains below all came from one sample that was sequenced in a study of T cells in Graves' hyperthyroidism and ophthalmopathy. The source material, RNA transcripts, was used to amplify TCR beta CDR3 regions. Primed by the HTBI set, a first-round RT-PCR was run on the TCR CDR3. One entry per CDR3 protein results from TCRdb running MiXCR on the multiplex PCR reads. This table holds some 200,000 distinct CDR3 sequences, around 17% found once. Sequenced sample: blood. These TCRs come from a woman between 50 and 59 years old with Graves' hyperthyroidism.

A remark on this clonotype: A much more abundant neighbour one base away suggests this may be a read error. CDR3 region: CASSDGNTQYF. CDR3 DNA: TGTGCCAGCAGTGACGGAAATACGCAGTATTTT. This rearrangement joins TRBV6-1 to TRBJ2-3; D gene ambiguous. This CDR3 is 11 amino acids long. Germline CDR1 and CDR2: MNHNS and SASEGT. V lost 3 bases to trimming and J lost 7 bases, with 5 bases between them.

This clonotype has at least ten counts. The chain is built from TRBV2 and TRBJ1-2, with D hard to call. V was pared by 2 bases and J by 8 bases, with 15 bases between. This CDR3 is built from 14 residues. The germline V gene has CDR1 SNHLY and CDR2 FYNNEI. This chain's CDR3 is CASSESPSALGYTF. CDR3 nucleotide sequence: TGTGCCAGCAGTGAATCCCCTAGTGCACTGGGCTACACCTTC.

This clonotype turned up a few times. The chain joins TRBV20-1 to TRBJ2-1; a possible D gene is TRBD2 (5 bases). V gave up 6 bases and J gave up 3 bases, with 18 bases separating them. The CDR3 extends over 15 amino acids. Germline CDR1 reads DFQATT; CDR2 reads SNEGSKA (reference sequence). The DNA for the CDR3 is TGCAGTGCCCACCCCATACTAGAAGGCTACAATGAGCAGTTCTTC. It specifies CSAHPILEGYNEQFF.

As concerns this clonotype: This may stem from a read error, because a much larger clone lies one nucleotide away. The V gene is TRBV6-1, the J gene TRBJ2-1; 9 bases fit TRBD1. CDR1 is MNHNS, CDR2 SASEGT, per germline. The CDR3 sequence is 15 residues long. CDR3 region: CVSSTTGTGTDEQFF. Here the CDR3 DNA reads TGTGTCAGCAGTACGACCGGGACAGGGACGGATGAGCAGTTCTTC.

This clonotype was counted ten times or more. This chain uses TRBV11-2 with TRBJ2-3, with 7 bases lining up with TRBD1. Per the germline V gene, CDR1 is SGHAT and CDR2 is FQNNGV. The CDR3 totals 18 residues. J gave up 0 bases and V 4 bases, and 13 bases lay outside the gene matches. The CDR3: CASSYTRDRLTSTDTQYF. The CDR3 nucleotides are TGTGCCAGCAGCTACACCAGGGACAGACTTACTAGCACAGATACGCAGTATTTT. The full variable domain, completed using reference TRBV11-2 and TRBJ2-3, is EAGVAQSPRYKIIEKRQSVAFWCNPISGHATLYWYQQILGQGPKLLIQFQNNGVVDDSQLPKDRFSAERLKGVDSTLKIQPAKLEDSAVYLCASSYTRDRLTSTDTQYFGPGTRLTVL.

This clonotype was counted ten times or more. This chain links TRBV7-9 with TRBJ2-1; 10 positions agree with TRBD2. The V gene's germline CDR1 is SEHNR and CDR2 FQNEAQ (reference sequence). The CDR3 contains 15 residues. After removal of 0 bases from V and 8 bases from J, the junction contained 4 bases not matched to a gene. The CDR3 region has the DNA TGTGCCAGCAGCTTAGCGCTAGCGGGAGCAGATGAGCAGTTCTTC. This codes for CASSLALAGADEQFF.

This chain joins TRBV24-1 and TRBJ2-3, with TRBD1 matching 9 bases. The CDR3 runs to 16 residues. V was clipped by 4 bases and J by 5 bases; unmatched bases: 9. CDR1 is KGHDR, CDR2 SFDVKD, per germline. The CDR3, as DNA: TGTGCCACCAGTGACCGTACAGGGGGCATTATAGATACGCAGTATTTT. Translating it yields CATSDRTGGIIDTQYF.

This clonotype came up a few times. The chain joins TRBV12-3 or TRBV12-4 to TRBJ2-7; the match to TRBD2 covers 7 bases. This CDR3 contains 14 residues. Unmatched junction bases numbered 8, after V lost 4 bases and J lost 5 bases. In DNA form, the CDR3 reads TGTGCCAGCAGTTCGGGACGGGGGGTCCACGAGCAGTACTTC. Protein sequence: CASSSGRGVHEQYF.

This clonotype was counted at least ten times. The rearrangement uses TRBV2 and TRBJ2-5, with 9 positions matching TRBD1. V trimming: 7 bases; J trimming: 4 bases; junction bases outside the gene matches: 7. Germline V gives CDR1 SNHLY, CDR2 FYNNEI. The CDR3 is 14 amino acids. CDR3 DNA sequence: TGTGCCAGCACGGGACAGGGAGTGGGAGAGACCCAGTACTTC. Its translation is CASTGQGVGETQYF.